One and the same sample provided the 19 T cell receptor beta chains below, sequenced in a study of shared clonotypes between healthy human individuals. Only in-frame clones appear in the TCRdb table, and some are missing; sequencing was by immunoSEQ multiplex PCR. The sample yields 2 million to 3 million clones, approximately 93% seen once. Sequencing was performed on naive CD4+ T cells from PBMCs. Subset in this sample: CD45RA+ positively selected. The receptors originated from a man between 18 and 35 years old in good health. Some clones in this sample may be carry-over from other donors' samples.

The V gene is TRBV6-5, the J gene TRBJ1-2; 11 positions match TRBD1. J lost 6 bases, V lost 2 bases, and 8 bases had no gene match. The CDR3 runs 16 residues. Germline CDR1 MNHEY, CDR2 SVGAGI. The CDR3 here is CASSYRRGGQGDGYTF. CDR3 coding DNA: TGTGCCAGCAGTTACCGACGTGGGGGACAGGGGGATGGCTACACCTTC.

The rearrangement uses TRBV5-1 and TRBJ2-7, with D possibly being TRBD2 (6 bases). The germline V and J ends were trimmed by 4 bases and 4 bases, with 18 bases remaining between them. Germline CDR1 and CDR2: SGHRS and YFSETQ. The CDR3 contains 15 residues. CDR3 nucleotide sequence: TGCGCCAGCAGCCCCGGGGGAAGAGTTTCGTACGAGCAGTACTTC. Translated, it gives CASSPGGRVSYEQYF.

This clone appeared a single time. This chain joins TRBV6-6 and TRBJ2-7; unclear D gene. Between the trimmed V and J ends, which lost 5 bases and 2 bases, there was a span of 10 bases. In germline, CDR1 is MNHNY, CDR2 SVGAGI (reference sequence). The CDR3 is 13 amino acids. CDR3 in amino acids: CASSSHDTYEQYF. CDR3 coding DNA: TGTGCCAGCAGTAGTCACGACACCTACGAGCAGTACTTC.

The chain combines TRBV29-1 with TRBJ2-5, with D possibly matching TRBD2 (5 bases). Judging by the DNA end, TRBJ2-7 fits better; the J call may be wrong. The CDR3 covers 11 residues. Germline lookup yields CDR1 SQVTM and CDR2 ANQGSEA. The DNA for the CDR3 is TGCAGCGTTAGACGGGGCTACGAGCAGTACTTC. This sequence encodes CSVRRGYEQYF.

This rearrangement joins TRBV6-7 to TRBJ1-2; perhaps TRBD1 as D (5 bases). TRBV6-7 is placed among ORFs of uncertain function. The ends were cut back, 5 bases at V and 4 bases at J, with 20 bases in the middle. The CDR3 runs to 16 residues. The CDR3 nucleotides read TGTGCCAGCAGTGCCCGACAGACCTTCGCCTCCTATGGCTACACCTTC. Its protein is CASSARQTFASYGYTF.

This clone was counted a single time. The CDR3 region is CASSESEREGLYNEQFF. CDR3 bases: TGTGCCAGCAGCGAGTCAGAGCGGGAGGGCCTATACAATGAGCAGTTCTTC. This chain connects TRBV9 to TRBJ2-1; 10 nucleotides line up with TRBD2. Trimming took 3 bases from V and 4 from J; bases not matched to a gene: 10. The CDR3 has 17 amino acids. The germline CDR1 and CDR2 sequences are SGDLS and YYNGEE.

The chain uses TRBV2 and TRBJ2-7, with a possible D match to TRBD1 (6 bases). The V end was cut by 6 bases, the J end by 1 base, with 13 bases between. CDR3 length: 14 amino acids. Germline V lookup: CDR1 SNHLY, CDR2 FYNNEI. CDR3 DNA: TGTGCCAGCAGGTGGGACAACGAATCCTACGAGCAGTACTTC. It yields the protein CASRWDNESYEQYF. The full variable domain, with the rest looked up from reference TRBV2 and TRBJ2-7, is EPEVTQTPSHQVTQMGQEVILRCVPISNHLYFYWYRQILGQKVEFLVSFYNNEISEKSEIFDDQFSVERPDGSNFTLKIRSTKLEDSAMYFCASRWDNESYEQYFGPGTRLTVT.

J is TRBJ1-5 and V is TRBV19, with TRBD1 matching 7 bases. V lost 6 bases to trimming and J lost 1 base; unmatched junction nucleotides: 6. CDR3 size: 15 residues. Germline CDR1 and CDR2: LNHDA and SQIVND (reference sequence). The CDR3 DNA follows: TGTGCCAGTAGCATGGGACAGTGGAGCAATCAGCCCCAGCATTTT. Its translation is CASSMGQWSNQPQHF.

The chain employs TRBV5-1 and TRBJ2-7; D perhaps matches TRBD2 (6 bases). The CDR3 extends over 14 amino acids. Germline-derived CDR1 and CDR2 are SGHRS and YFSETQ. The V and J ends lost 2 bases and 6 bases respectively, with 15 bases between them. The CDR3, as DNA: TGCGCCAGCAGCTTCTCAGCGGGTACTCGCGAGCAGTACTTC. It encodes CASSFSAGTREQYF. Full variable domain (rest looked up from reference TRBV5-1 and TRBJ2-7): KAGVTQTPRYLIKTRGQQVTLSCSPISGHRSVSWYQQTPGQGLQFLFEYFSETQRNKGNFPGRFSGRQFSNSRSEMNVSTLELGDSALYLCASSFSAGTREQYFGPGTRLTVT.

CDR3 region: CAWSDLVRGEKLFF. The CDR3 nucleotides are TGTGCCTGGAGCGACCTTGTACGGGGAGAAAAACTGTTTTTT. V gene TRBV30 combines with J gene TRBJ1-4, with D uncertain. Trimming removed 3 bases from V and 8 bases from J, with 16 bases in between. Germline lookup yields CDR1 GTSNPN and CDR2 SVGIG (reference sequence). This CDR3 is built from 14 residues.

Turning to this clone: The same CDR3 can be traced to other DNA sequences in this sample. This sequence joins TRBV27 and TRBJ2-1, with 10 nucleotides matching TRBD2. The CDR3 totals 15 residues. The germline V gene encodes CDR1 MNHEY and CDR2 SMNVEV (reference sequence). V was pared by 2 bases and J by 4 bases, with 2 bases of the junction left unmatched. CDR3 nucleotides: TGTGCCAGCAGTTTACTAGCGGGAGCGTACAATGAGCAGTTCTTC. Translation: CASSLLAGAYNEQFF.

V usage is TRBV6-4 and J usage is TRBJ1-2; D remains unclear. V was trimmed by 2 bases and J by 4 bases, leaving 11 bases between them. Germline loops: CDR1 MRHNA, CDR2 SNTAGT. CDR3 length: 14 amino acids. CDR3 loop: CASSDGVGLYGYTF. Written as DNA, the CDR3 is TGTGCCAGCAGTGACGGGGTCGGGCTCTATGGCTACACCTTC.

The chain carries TRBV7-2 and TRBJ2-1; D is possibly TRBD1 (5 bases). There are 12 residues in the CDR3. V gave up 2 bases and J gave up 9 bases, with 8 bases separating them. Germline CDR1 reads SGHTA; CDR2 reads FQGNSA. CDR3 DNA sequence: TGTGCCAGCAGCTTAAGACAGATTGAGCAGTTCTTC. This sequence encodes CASSLRQIEQFF.

CDR3 DNA: TGTGCCTGGAGGGGACAGGGCTGGGGCGAGCAGTACTTC. Its protein is CAWRGQGWGEQYF. The chain joins TRBV30 to TRBJ2-7, with 9 bases lining up with TRBD1. Germline V lookup: CDR1 GTSNPN, CDR2 SVGIG (reference sequence). The CDR3 runs 13 residues. Losses at the gene ends were 3 bases for V and 6 bases for J; bases not matched to a gene: 6.

Points on this clone: One end of the junction varies from germline; a read error may be responsible. The rearrangement joins TRBV2 to TRBJ2-7, with TRBD1 matching over 8 bases. Germline CDR1 reads SNHLY; CDR2 reads FYNNEI. The CDR3 has 9 residues. DNA of the CDR3: TGTGCCAGCAGTACTGGGACAGGCTTC. It encodes CASSTGTGF.

For this clone: Additional DNA sequences in this sample encode the identical CDR3. The chain recombines TRBV10-3 with TRBJ2-5; D not resolved. CDR1 is ENHRY, CDR2 SYGVKD, per germline. The ends were cut back, 4 bases at V and 4 bases at J, with 4 bases in the middle. The CDR3 covers 11 residues. The CDR3 nucleotides are TGTGCCATCAGTGGGGGAGAGACCCAGTACTTC. Protein sequence: CAISGGETQYF.

This clone is a singleton in its sample. The rearrangement uses TRBV28 and TRBJ1-3; D perhaps matches TRBD1 (6 bases). The CDR3 totals 14 residues. V was shortened by 4 bases and J by 4 bases, with 11 bases between the two germline ends. Germline loops: CDR1 MDHEN, CDR2 SYDVKM. The CDR3 reads CASSYYREGNTIYF. CDR3 nucleotides: TGTGCCAGCAGTTATTACAGGGAAGGAAACACCATATATTTT.

The chain couples TRBV28 to TRBJ1-2, with 8 positions matching TRBD1. CDR1 MDHEN and CDR2 SYDVKM come from the germline V gene. Trimming removed 6 bases from V and 4 bases from J; junction bases left unmatched: 10. The length of the CDR3 is 15 residues. The chain's CDR3 is CASSPGQELSYGYTF. The DNA for the CDR3 is TGTGCCAGCAGCCCGGGACAGGAACTTTCCTATGGCTACACCTTC.

Note on this clone: This sample also contains other DNA sequences that code for the same CDR3. The chain combines TRBV5-1 with TRBJ2-1; no clear D gene. Trimming stripped 4 bases from V and 2 bases from J, with 10 bases between. This CDR3 contains 14 residues. Germline CDR1 and CDR2: SGHRS and YFSETQ. The CDR3, as DNA: TGCGCCAGCAGCGAAGGTGGCACCTACAATGAGCAGTTCTTC. Translated, it gives CASSEGGTYNEQFF.